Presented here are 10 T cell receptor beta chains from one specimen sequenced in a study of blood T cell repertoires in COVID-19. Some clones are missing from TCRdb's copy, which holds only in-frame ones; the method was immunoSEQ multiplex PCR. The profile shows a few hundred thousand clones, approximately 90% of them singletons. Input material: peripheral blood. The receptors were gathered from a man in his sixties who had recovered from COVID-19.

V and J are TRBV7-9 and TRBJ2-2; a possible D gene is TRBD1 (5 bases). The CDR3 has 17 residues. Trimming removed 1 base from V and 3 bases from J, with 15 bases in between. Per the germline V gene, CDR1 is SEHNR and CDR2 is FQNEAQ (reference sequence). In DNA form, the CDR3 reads TGTGCCAGCAGCTTAGAGGCGGTAGGGGTAGACACCGGGGAGCTGTTTTTT. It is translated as CASSLEAVGVDTGELFF. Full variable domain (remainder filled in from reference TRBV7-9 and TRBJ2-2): DTGVSQNPRHKITKRGQNVTFRCDPISEHNRLYWYRQTLGQGPEFLTYFQNEAQLEKSRLLSDRFSAERPKGSFSTLEIQRTEQGDSAMYLCASSLEAVGVDTGELFFGEGSRLTVL.

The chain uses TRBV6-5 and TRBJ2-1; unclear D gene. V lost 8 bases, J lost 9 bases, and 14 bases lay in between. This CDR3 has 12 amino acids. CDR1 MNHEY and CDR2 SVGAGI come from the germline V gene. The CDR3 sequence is CASWQRGFEQFF. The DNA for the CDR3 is TGTGCCAGCTGGCAGAGAGGTTTTGAGCAGTTCTTC.

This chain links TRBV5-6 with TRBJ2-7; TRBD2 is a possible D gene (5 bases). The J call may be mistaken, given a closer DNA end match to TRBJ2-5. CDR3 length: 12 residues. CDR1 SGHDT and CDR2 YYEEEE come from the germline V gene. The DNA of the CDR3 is TGTGCCAGCAGCTTCGGGGTTTCGACCCAGTACTTC. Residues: CASSFGVSTQYF.

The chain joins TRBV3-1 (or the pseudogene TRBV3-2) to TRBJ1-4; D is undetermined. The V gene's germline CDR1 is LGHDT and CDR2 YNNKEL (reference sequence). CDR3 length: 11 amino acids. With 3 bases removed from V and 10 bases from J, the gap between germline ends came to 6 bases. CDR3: CASSQRGKLFF. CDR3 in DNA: TGTGCCAGCAGCCAGCGGGGAAAACTGTTTTTT.

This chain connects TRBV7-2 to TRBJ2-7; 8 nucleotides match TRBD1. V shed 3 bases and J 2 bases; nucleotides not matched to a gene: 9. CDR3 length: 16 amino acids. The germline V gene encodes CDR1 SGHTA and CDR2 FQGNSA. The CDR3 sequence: CASSFAATGAAYEQYF. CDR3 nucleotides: TGTGCCAGCAGCTTCGCGGCGACAGGGGCCGCCTACGAGCAGTACTTC.

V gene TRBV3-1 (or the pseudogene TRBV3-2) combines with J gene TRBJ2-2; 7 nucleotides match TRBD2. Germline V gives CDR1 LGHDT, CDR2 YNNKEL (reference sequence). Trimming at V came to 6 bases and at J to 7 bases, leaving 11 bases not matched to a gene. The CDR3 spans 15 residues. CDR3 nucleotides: TGTGCCAGCAGAGACGGACTAGTTTTGTACGGGGAGCTGTTTTTT. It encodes CASRDGLVLYGELFF.

The CDR3 reads CSVVGQGGNIQYF. CDR3 DNA: TGCAGCGTGGTAGGACAGGGGGGAAACATTCAGTACTTC. The genes are TRBV29-1 and TRBJ2-4, with 10 bases that match TRBD1. The length of the CDR3 is 13 residues. CDR1 is SQVTM, CDR2 ANQGSEA, per germline. The trim removed 6 bases at V and 6 bases at J, leaving 5 bases unmatched.

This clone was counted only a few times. CDR3 region: CASSSRGDYRGTRGYTF. In DNA form, the CDR3 reads TGTGCCAGTAGTTCACGTGGGGATTACCGGGGAACGCGGGGCTACACCTTC. This chain links TRBV19 with TRBJ1-2; D unclear. V lost 5 bases to trimming and J lost 8 bases, with 27 bases between them. The CDR3 length is 17 residues. Germline CDR1 LNHDA, CDR2 SQIVND (reference sequence).

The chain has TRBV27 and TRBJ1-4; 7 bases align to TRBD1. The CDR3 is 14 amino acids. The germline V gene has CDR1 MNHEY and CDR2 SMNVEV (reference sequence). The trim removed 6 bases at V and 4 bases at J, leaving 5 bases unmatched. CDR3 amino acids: CASSPGQINEKLFF. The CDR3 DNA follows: TGTGCCAGCAGCCCGGGACAGATTAATGAAAAACTGTTTTTT. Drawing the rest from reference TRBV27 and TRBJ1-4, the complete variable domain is EAQVTQNPRYLITVTGKKLTVTCSQNMNHEYMSWYRQDPGLGLRQIYYSMNVEVTDKGDVPEGYKVSRKEKRNFPLILESPSPNQTSLYFCASSPGQINEKLFFGSGTQLSVL.

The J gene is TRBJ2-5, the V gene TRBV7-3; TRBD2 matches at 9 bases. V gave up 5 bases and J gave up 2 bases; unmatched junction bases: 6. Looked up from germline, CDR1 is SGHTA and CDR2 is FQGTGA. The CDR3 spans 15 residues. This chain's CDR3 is CASSRRGGRQETQYF. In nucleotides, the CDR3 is TGTGCCAGCAGCCGGCGGGGGGGCCGACAAGAGACCCAGTACTTC.